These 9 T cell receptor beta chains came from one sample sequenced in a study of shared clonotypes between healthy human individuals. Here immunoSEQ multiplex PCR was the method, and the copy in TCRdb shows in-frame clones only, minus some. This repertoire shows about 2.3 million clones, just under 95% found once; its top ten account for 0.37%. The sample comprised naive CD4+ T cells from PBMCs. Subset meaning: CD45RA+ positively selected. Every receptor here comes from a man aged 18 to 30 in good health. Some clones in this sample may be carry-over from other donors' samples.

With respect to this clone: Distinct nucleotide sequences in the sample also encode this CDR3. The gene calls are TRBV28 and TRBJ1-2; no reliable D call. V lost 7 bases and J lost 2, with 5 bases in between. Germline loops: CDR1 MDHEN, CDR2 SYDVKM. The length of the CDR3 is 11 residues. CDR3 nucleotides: TGTGCCAGCACCTCGAACTATGGCTACACCTTC. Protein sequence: CASTSNYGYTF.

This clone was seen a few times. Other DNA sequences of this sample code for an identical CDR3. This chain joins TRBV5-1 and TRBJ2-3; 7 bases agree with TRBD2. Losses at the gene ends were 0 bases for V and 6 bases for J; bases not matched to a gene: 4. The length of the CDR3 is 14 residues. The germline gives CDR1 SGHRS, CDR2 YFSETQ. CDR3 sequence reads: CASSLAGGGDTQYF. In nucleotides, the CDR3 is TGCGCCAGCAGCTTGGCGGGAGGTGGTGATACGCAGTATTTT.

CDR3 loop: CASSSADARPEAFF. Here the CDR3 DNA reads TGTGCCAGTAGTTCGGCGGACGCTCGACCTGAAGCTTTCTTT. This chain connects TRBV19 to TRBJ1-1, with unresolved D. CDR3 length: 14 amino acids. Germline V gene lookup returns CDR1 LNHDA and CDR2 SQIVND (reference sequence). Trimming removed 5 bases at V and 6 bases at J, with 16 bases between. Full variable domain (outside the CDR3, taken from reference TRBV19 and TRBJ1-1): DGGITQSPKYLFRKEGQNVTLSCEQNLNHDAMYWYRQDPGQGLRLIYYSQIVNDFQKGDIAEGYSVSREKKESFPLTVTSAQKNPTAFYLCASSSADARPEAFFGQGTRLTVV.

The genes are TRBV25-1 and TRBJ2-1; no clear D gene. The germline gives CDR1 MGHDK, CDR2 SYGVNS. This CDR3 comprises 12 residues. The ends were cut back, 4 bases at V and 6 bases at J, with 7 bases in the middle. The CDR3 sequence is CASSARANEQFF. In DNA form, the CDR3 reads TGTGCCAGCAGTGCCCGTGCCAATGAGCAGTTCTTC.

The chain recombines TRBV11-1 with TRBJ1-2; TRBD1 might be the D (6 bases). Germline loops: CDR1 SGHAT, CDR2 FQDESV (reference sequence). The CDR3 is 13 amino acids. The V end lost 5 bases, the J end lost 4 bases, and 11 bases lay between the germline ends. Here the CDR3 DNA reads TGTGCCAGCAGCCAGGACAGAGGCTATGGCTACACCTTC. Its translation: CASSQDRGYGYTF. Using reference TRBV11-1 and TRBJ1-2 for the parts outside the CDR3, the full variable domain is EAEVAQSPRYKITEKSQAVAFWCDPISGHATLYWYRQILGQGPELLVQFQDESVVDDSQLPKDRFSAERLKGVDSTLKIQPAELGDSAMYLCASSQDRGYGYTFGSGTRLTVV.

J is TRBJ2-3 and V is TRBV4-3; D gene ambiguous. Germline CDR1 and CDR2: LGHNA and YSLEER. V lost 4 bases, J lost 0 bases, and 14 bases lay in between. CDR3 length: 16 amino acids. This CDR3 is CASSRYRVSSTDTQYF. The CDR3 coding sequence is TGCGCCAGCAGCCGCTACCGGGTTTCTAGCACAGATACGCAGTATTTT.

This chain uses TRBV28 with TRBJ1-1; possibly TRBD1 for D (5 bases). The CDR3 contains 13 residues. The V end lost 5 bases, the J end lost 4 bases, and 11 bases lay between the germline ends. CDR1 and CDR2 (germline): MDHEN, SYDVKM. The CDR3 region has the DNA TGTGCCAGCAGTCTCAGGGCCGGCACTGAAGCTTTCTTT. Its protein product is CASSLRAGTEAFF.

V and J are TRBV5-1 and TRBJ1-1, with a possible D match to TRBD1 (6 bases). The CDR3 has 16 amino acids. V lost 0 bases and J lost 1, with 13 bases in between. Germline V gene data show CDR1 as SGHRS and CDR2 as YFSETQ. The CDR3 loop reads CASSLGSTGQNTEAFF. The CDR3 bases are TGCGCCAGCAGCTTGGGGAGCACAGGGCAGAACACTGAAGCTTTCTTT. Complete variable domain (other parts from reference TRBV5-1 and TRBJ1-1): KAGVTQTPRYLIKTRGQQVTLSCSPISGHRSVSWYQQTPGQGLQFLFEYFSETQRNKGNFPGRFSGRQFSNSRSEMNVSTLELGDSALYLCASSLGSTGQNTEAFFGQGTRLTVV.

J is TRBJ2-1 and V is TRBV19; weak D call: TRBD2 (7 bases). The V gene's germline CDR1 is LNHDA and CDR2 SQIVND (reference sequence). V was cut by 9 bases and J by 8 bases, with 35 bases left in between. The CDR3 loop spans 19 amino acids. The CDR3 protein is CASGRDHRMGAGVVHEQFF. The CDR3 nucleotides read TGTGCCAGCGGCCGCGACCACCGTATGGGGGCGGGAGTAGTACATGAGCAGTTCTTC.